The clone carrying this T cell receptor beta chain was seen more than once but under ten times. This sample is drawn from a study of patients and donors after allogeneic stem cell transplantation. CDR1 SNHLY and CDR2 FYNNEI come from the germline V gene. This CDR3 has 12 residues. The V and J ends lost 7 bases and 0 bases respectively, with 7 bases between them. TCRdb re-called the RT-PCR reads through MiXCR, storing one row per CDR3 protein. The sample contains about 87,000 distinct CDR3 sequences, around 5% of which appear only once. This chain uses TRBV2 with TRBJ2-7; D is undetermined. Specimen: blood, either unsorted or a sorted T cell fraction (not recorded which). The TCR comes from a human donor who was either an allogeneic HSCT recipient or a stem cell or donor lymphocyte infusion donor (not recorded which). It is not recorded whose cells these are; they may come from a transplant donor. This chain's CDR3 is CASKRVSYEQYF. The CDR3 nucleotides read TGTGCCAGCAAAAGGGTCTCCTACGAGCAGTACTTC. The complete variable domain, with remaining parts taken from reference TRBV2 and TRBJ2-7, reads EPEVTQTPSHQVTQMGQEVILRCVPISNHLYFYWYRQILGQKVEFLVSFYNNEISEKSEIFDDQFSVERPDGSNFTLKIRSTKLEDSAMYFCASKRVSYEQYFGPGTRLTVT.